Detailed here is one T cell receptor (beta chain). Its antigen is not identified. cDNA carried unique molecular identifiers, and a universal primer site was added by template switching. TCRdb re-derived calls from the 5' RACE reads in MiXCR, one entry per CDR3 protein. This table has about 1.7 million distinct CDR3 sequences, under 35% appearing once. This sample was taken from a study of identical twins. The V end was cut by 0 bases, the J end by 4 bases, with 12 bases between. This CDR3 has 15 amino acids. The V gene's germline CDR1 is SGHDN and CDR2 FVKESK. Study-level results: A lower insertion count was a feature of abundant cord blood beta clonotypes, with no such feature in memory repertoires. Surplus twin overlap in beta out-of-frame sequences was less pronounced.

The chain has TRBV14 and TRBJ1-2; D unclear. The sample consisted of cord blood. This TCR was sampled from a newborn girl in good health. The CDR3 protein is CASSQDRGGRYGYTF. The DNA for the CDR3 is TGTGCCAGCAGCCAAGACCGAGGTGGACGCTATGGCTACACCTTC.